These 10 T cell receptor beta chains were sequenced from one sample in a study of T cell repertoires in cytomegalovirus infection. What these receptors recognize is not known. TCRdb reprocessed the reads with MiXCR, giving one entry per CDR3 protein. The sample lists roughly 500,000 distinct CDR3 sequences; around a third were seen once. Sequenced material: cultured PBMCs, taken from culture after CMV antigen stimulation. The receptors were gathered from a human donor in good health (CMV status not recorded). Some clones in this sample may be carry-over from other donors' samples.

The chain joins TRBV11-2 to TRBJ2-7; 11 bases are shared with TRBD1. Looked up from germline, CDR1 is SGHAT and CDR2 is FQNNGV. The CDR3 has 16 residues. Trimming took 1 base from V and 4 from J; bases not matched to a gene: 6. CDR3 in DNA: TGTGCCAGCAGCTTAGGGTGGACAGGGGGCGTTTACGAGCAGTACGTC. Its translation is CASSLGWTGGVYEQYV.

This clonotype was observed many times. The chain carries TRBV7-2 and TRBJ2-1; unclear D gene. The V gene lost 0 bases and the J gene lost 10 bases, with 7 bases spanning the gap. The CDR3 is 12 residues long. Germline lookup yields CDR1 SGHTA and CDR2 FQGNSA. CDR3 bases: TGTGCCAGCAGCTTAGCGCGTGGGGAGCAGTTCTTC. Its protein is CASSLARGEQFF.

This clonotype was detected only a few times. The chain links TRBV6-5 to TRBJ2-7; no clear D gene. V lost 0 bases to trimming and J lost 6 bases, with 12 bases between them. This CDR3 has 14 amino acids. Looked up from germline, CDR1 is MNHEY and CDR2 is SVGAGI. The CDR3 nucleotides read TGTGCCAGCAGTTACTCGACCTTAAATGCCGAGCAGTACGTC. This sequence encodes CASSYSTLNAEQYV.

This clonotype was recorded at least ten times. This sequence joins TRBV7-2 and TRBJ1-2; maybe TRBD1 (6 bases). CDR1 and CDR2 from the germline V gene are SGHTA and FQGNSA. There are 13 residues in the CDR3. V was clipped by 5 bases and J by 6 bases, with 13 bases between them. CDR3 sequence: CASSPGGAHGYTF. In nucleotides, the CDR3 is TGTGCCAGCAGCCCGGGGGGGGCCCATGGCTACACCTTC. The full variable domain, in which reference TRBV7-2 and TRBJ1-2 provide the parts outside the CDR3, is GAGVSQSPSNKVTEKGKDVELRCDPISGHTALYWYRQSLGQGLEFLIYFQGNSAPDKSGLPSDRFSAERTGGSVSTLTIQRTQQEDSAVYLCASSPGGAHGYTFGSGTRLTVV.

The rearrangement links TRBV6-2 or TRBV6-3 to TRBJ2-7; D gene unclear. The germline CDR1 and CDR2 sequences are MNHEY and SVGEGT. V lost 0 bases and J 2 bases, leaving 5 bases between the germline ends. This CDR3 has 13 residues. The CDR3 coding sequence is TGTGCCAGCAGTTACTCTGGTACCTACGAGCAGTACTTC. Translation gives CASSYSGTYEQYF.

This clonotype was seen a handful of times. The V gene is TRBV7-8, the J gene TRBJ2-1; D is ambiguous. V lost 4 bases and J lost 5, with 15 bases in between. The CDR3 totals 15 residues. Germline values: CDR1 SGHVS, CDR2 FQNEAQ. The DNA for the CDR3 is TGTGCCAGCAGCTCAGCGCACGGACGGGACAATGAGCAGTTCTTC. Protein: CASSSAHGRDNEQFF.

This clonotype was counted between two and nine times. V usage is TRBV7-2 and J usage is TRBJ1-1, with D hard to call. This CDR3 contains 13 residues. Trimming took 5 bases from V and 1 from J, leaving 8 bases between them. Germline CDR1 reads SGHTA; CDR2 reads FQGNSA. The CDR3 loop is CASSPQENTEAFF. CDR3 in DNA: TGTGCCAGCAGCCCTCAGGAGAACACTGAAGCTTTCTTT.

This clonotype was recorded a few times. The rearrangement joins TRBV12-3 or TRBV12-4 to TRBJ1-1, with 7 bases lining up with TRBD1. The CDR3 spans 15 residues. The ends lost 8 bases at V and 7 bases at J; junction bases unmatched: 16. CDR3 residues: CASAPLAGQTSEAFF. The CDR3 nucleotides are TGTGCCAGCGCCCCCTTGGCGGGACAGACAAGTGAAGCTTTCTTT.

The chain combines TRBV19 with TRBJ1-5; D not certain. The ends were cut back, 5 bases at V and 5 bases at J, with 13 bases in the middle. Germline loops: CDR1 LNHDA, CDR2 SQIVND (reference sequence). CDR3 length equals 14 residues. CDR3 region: CASSYGGWDQPQHF. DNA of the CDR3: TGTGCCAGTAGTTATGGAGGGTGGGATCAGCCCCAGCATTTT.

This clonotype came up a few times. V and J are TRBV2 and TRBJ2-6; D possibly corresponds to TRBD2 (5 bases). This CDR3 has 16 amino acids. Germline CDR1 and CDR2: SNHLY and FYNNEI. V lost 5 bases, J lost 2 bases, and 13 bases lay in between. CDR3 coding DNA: TGTGCCAGCAGTAAGGATCGGGAAACTGGGGCCAACGTCCTGACTTTC. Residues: CASSKDRETGANVLTF.